This T cell receptor (beta chain) comes out of a study of blood T cells in healthy people across ages. CDR3 length: 14 amino acids. Germline-derived CDR1 and CDR2 are SGHRS and YFSETQ. Then a second PCR, running roughly 7 to 11 cycles, was carried out with a sample-barcoded 5' primer and a J-beta primer mix. The authors tagged each cDNA molecule using a template-switch adaptor with 12 random nucleotides. TCRdb reprocessed the 5' RACE reads with MiXCR, giving one entry per CDR3 protein. This table holds roughly 800,000 distinct CDR3 sequences, roughly 25% found once. This clonotype was observed a single time. This sample was also put to use in a study of T cells of mothers and their children.

The sequencing sample was made of blood. The receptor comes from a boy between 10 and 17 years old in good health. This chain joins TRBV5-1 and TRBJ2-5; D perhaps matches TRBD2 (6 bases). The assigned J gene may be wrong: the sequence end matches TRBJ2-7 better. The CDR3 DNA sequence: TGCGCCAGCAGCTGGGCTGGCGGGGCAGTCGAGCAGTACTTC. Translating gives CASSWAGGAVEQYF.